This T cell receptor beta chain was documented in a study of B cell selection in AIRE deficiency. The table lists this clone with a count of one. Profiling relied on immunoSEQ multiplex PCR, and the TCRdb table lists in-frame clones only, not all of them. The sample shows roughly 23,000 clones, 85% to 95% of them seen only once. CDR1 SEHNR and CDR2 FQNEAQ come from the germline V gene (reference sequence). Between the trimmed V and J ends, which lost 0 bases and 1 base, there was a span of 5 bases. CDR3 length: 14 amino acids. Regulatory T cells were sorted as CD4+CD25hiCD127low/negative cells. The rearrangement joins TRBV7-9 to TRBJ2-3, with D unresolved. The sequence was collected from a human donor in good health. The sample consisted of CD4+CD25+ Tregs sorted from PBMCs. The CDR3 sequence is CASSLASRTDTQYF. The CDR3 region has the DNA TGTGCCAGCAGCTTAGCGTCCCGCACAGATACGCAGTATTTT.